One sample yielded the 32 T cell receptor beta chains listed below, sequenced in a study of blood T cells in healthy people across ages. Combining a sample-barcoded 5' primer with a J-beta primer mix, a second PCR ran for roughly 6 to 12 cycles. MiXCR, applied by TCRdb to the 5' RACE reads, yields one record per CDR3 protein. The repertoire holds fewer than 900,000 distinct CDR3 sequences, with approximately 43% as singletons. Sequenced material: blood. The receptors stem from a woman aged 60-70 years in good health.

V gene TRBV12-3 or TRBV12-4 combines with J gene TRBJ2-5; a weak D match, TRBD1 (5 bases). There are 15 residues in the CDR3. V lost 4 bases and J 2 bases, leaving 14 bases between the germline ends. CDR3 nucleotides: TGTGCCAGCAGTTCACGAAGTACAGGACAAGAGACCCAGTACTTC. Translation: CASSSRSTGQETQYF.

This clonotype occurred a few times. The chain employs TRBV11-2 and TRBJ1-2, with D maybe TRBD1 (5 bases). The CDR3 covers 14 residues. The germline V gene encodes CDR1 SGHAT and CDR2 FQNNGV. V was cut by 5 bases and J by 2 bases, with 12 bases left in between. In DNA, the CDR3 is TGTGCCAGCAGCACAACAGGCACCAACTATGGCTACACCTTC. Protein product: CASSTTGTNYGYTF.

In this sample, this clonotype turned up a few times. Here the CDR3 DNA reads TGTGCCAGCAGATATAGCGGGGGAGGCGAGCAGTACTTC. Translating gives CASRYSGGGEQYF. The chain is built from TRBV2 and TRBJ2-7; TRBD2 matches at 9 bases. The germline V gene has CDR1 SNHLY and CDR2 FYNNEI. The V gene end was trimmed by 6 bases and the J gene end by 6 bases; junction bases not matched to a gene: 6. CDR3 length: 13 residues.

In nucleotides, the CDR3 is TGTGCCAGCAGCCAAGAGGGTGCCGACGAGCAGTACTTC. Translation gives CASSQEGADEQYF. The rearrangement joins TRBV3-1 to TRBJ2-7, with D unresolved. Per germline, CDR1 LGHDT and CDR2 YNNKEL (reference sequence). V shed 0 bases and J shed 5 bases, with 8 bases lying between them. The CDR3 sequence is 13 residues long.

The gene calls are TRBV10-3 and TRBJ1-2; D not resolved. Trimming left V 0 bases short and J 5 bases short, with 13 bases between. CDR1 and CDR2 from the germline V gene are ENHRY and SYGVKD. The CDR3 covers 15 residues. The CDR3, as DNA: TGTGCCATCAGTGAGTCGAGTCCCGGGATTTATGGCTACACCTTC. The encoded protein is CAISESSPGIYGYTF.

The chain links TRBV15 to TRBJ2-7; 7 positions agree with TRBD1. Germline trimming cut 4 bases from V and 0 bases from J; bases unmatched to any gene: 6. CDR1 and CDR2 (germline): LNHNV, YYDKDF (reference sequence). This CDR3 spans 15 amino acids. For the CDR3, the DNA is TGTGCCACCAGCAAAGACAGGGTAATCTCCTACGAGCAGTACTTC. Its translation: CATSKDRVISYEQYF. Filled out from reference TRBV15 and TRBJ2-7, the complete variable domain reads DAMVIQNPRYQVTQFGKPVTLSCSQTLNHNVMYWYQQKSSQAPKLLFHYYDKDFNNEADTPDNFQSRRPNTSFCFLDIRSPGLGDTAMYLCATSKDRVISYEQYFGPGTRLTVT.

Points on this clonotype: This may stem from a read error, because a much larger clone lies one nucleotide away. CDR3 region: CSVSPRSGANVPTF. The CDR3 nucleotides are TGCAGCGTATCCCCTCGCTCTGGGGCCAACGTCCCGACTTTC. V usage is TRBV29-1 and J usage is TRBJ2-6; a possible D gene is TRBD1 (5 bases). The CDR3 spans 14 residues. Germline values: CDR1 SQVTM, CDR2 ANQGSEA.

The chain employs TRBV5-1 and TRBJ2-3; possible D gene TRBD2, 5 bases. Trimming left V 5 bases short and J 2 bases short, with 12 bases between. CDR1 is SGHRS and CDR2 is YFSETQ in the germline V gene. This CDR3 has 14 amino acids. In DNA, the CDR3 is TGCGCCAGCAGACTAGGTCCTGCCACAGATACGCAGTATTTT. Protein: CASRLGPATDTQYF.

The rearrangement uses TRBV4-1 and TRBJ2-1; 9 bases are shared with TRBD1. CDR1 and CDR2 (germline): MGHRA, YSYEKL. With V trimmed by 6 bases and J by 7 bases, 4 bases remained unmatched. The CDR3 totals 13 residues. The CDR3 loop reads CASRGTGRNEQFF. The CDR3 bases are TGCGCCAGCAGGGGGACAGGGAGGAATGAGCAGTTCTTC.

This clonotype came up a few times. This rearrangement joins TRBV5-6 to TRBJ2-5, with no clear D. Trimming left V 0 bases short and J 3 bases short, with 18 bases between. Per germline, CDR1 SGHDT and CDR2 YYEEEE. The CDR3 is 17 residues long. CDR3 loop: CASSLESIRMLKETQYF. CDR3 coding DNA: TGTGCCAGCAGCTTGGAATCTATAAGGATGTTAAAAGAGACCCAGTACTTC. Drawing the rest from reference TRBV5-6 and TRBJ2-5, the complete variable domain is DAGVTQSPTHLIKTRGQQVTLRCSPKSGHDTVSWYQQALGQGPQFIFQYYEEEERQRGNFPDRFSGHQFPNYSSELNVNALLLGDSALYLCASSLESIRMLKETQYFGPGTRLLVL.

The CDR3 spells CSVRGTDLNYGYTF. DNA for the CDR3: TGCAGTGTTAGGGGGACAGACCTTAACTATGGCTACACCTTC. V is TRBV20-1 and J is TRBJ1-2; TRBD1 aligns across 7 bases. After removal of 7 bases from V and 1 base from J, the junction contained 9 bases not matched to a gene. The CDR3 contains 14 residues. Germline V gene data show CDR1 as DFQATT and CDR2 as SNEGSKA (reference sequence).

At least ten counts were recorded for this clonotype. The chain uses TRBV12-3 or TRBV12-4 and TRBJ2-7, with 15 nucleotides matching TRBD2. This CDR3 contains 15 residues. V lost 6 bases, J lost 7 bases, and 7 bases stayed unmatched. The CDR3 here is CASSKGLAGGFEQYF. The CDR3 coding sequence is TGTGCCAGCAGCAAAGGACTAGCGGGAGGGTTTGAGCAGTACTTC.

The V call is TRBV21-1, the J call TRBJ1-1; whether TRBD1, the table's D call, matches the DNA was not checked. TRBV21-1 is reported as a pseudogene. The length of the CDR3 is 20 residues. CDR3 loop: CASSRKRGCPGTGGNTEAFF. The DNA of the CDR3 is TGTGCCAGCAGCCGTAAACGGGGATGTCCCGGGACAGGGGGCAACACTGAAGCTTTCTTT.

This clonotype turned up a few times. The V gene is TRBV4-2, the J gene TRBJ1-2; D is ambiguous. Per the germline V gene, CDR1 is LGHNA and CDR2 is YNFKEQ. The V end lost 0 bases, the J end lost 4 bases, and 12 bases lay between the germline ends. The CDR3 covers 15 residues. The CDR3 reads CASSQDGEQSYGYTF. The CDR3 DNA is TGTGCCAGCAGCCAAGACGGGGAACAGTCCTATGGCTACACCTTC.

The chain carries TRBV5-1 and TRBJ1-2; 10 bases are shared with TRBD1. The V segment lost 4 bases and the J segment 1 base; nucleotides outside the gene matches: 4. This CDR3 has 15 amino acids. The germline gives CDR1 SGHRS, CDR2 YFSETQ. CDR3 sequence (DNA): TGCGCCAGCAGCCAAGGGACAGGGGATAACTATGGCTACACCTTC. This codes for CASSQGTGDNYGYTF.

This clonotype was recorded once. V usage is TRBV10-3 and J usage is TRBJ2-1; a possible D gene is TRBD2 (6 bases). The CDR3 runs to 16 residues. Per germline, CDR1 ENHRY and CDR2 SYGVKD. V lost 0 bases to trimming and J lost 10 bases, with 19 bases between them. CDR3 amino acids: CAISESRGTSTREQFF. CDR3 sequence (DNA): TGTGCCATCAGTGAGTCGCGGGGAACTTCGACGCGGGAGCAGTTCTTC.

In DNA form, the CDR3 reads TGCAGTGCTAGAGATAAGCTAGCGTCTAACACAGATACGCAGTATTTT. Protein: CSARDKLASNTDTQYF. This rearrangement joins TRBV20-1 to TRBJ2-3; possible D gene TRBD2, 6 bases. Germline CDR1 reads DFQATT; CDR2 reads SNEGSKA (reference sequence). This CDR3 region has 16 residues. V was trimmed by 0 bases and J by 2 bases, leaving 15 bases between them.

The chain is built from TRBV5-1 and TRBJ2-5; 9 bases match TRBD2. The CDR3 sequence is 15 residues long. The junction had 0 bases not matched to a gene; V was cut back by 0 bases and J by 0 bases. Germline CDR1 SGHRS, CDR2 YFSETQ. The CDR3 loop reads CASSLGTSDQETQYF. CDR3 sequence (DNA): TGCGCCAGCAGCTTGGGGACTAGCGACCAAGAGACCCAGTACTTC.

This clonotype has only a few counts. J is TRBJ2-3 and V is TRBV6-5; D is unclear. The CDR3 is made up of 12 amino acids. Germline loops: CDR1 MNHEY, CDR2 SVGAGI. Trimming pared 4 bases from V and 7 bases from J, leaving 9 bases between. Here the CDR3 DNA reads TGTGCCAGCAGTTCCGATCTCCATACGCAGTATTTT. Protein product: CASSSDLHTQYF.

The DNA of the CDR3 is TGTGCCAGCAGCTTCCTGGGACTAGCGGGAGATGAGCAGTACTTC. This encodes CASSFLGLAGDEQYF. The V and J genes are TRBV11-2 and TRBJ2-5; TRBD2 matches at 14 bases. The CDR3 spans 15 residues. CDR1 and CDR2 from the germline V gene are SGHAT and FQNNGV. Trimming at V came to 3 bases and at J to 11 bases, leaving 8 bases not matched to a gene. Using reference TRBV11-2 and TRBJ2-5 for the parts outside the CDR3, the full variable domain is EAGVAQSPRYKIIEKRQSVAFWCNPISGHATLYWYQQILGQGPKLLIQFQNNGVVDDSQLPKDRFSAERLKGVDSTLKIQPAKLEDSAVYLCASSFLGLAGDEQYFGPGTRLLVL.

DNA for the CDR3: TGTGCCAGCAGTTTAACGACCCCCGGACAGCCCCAGCATTTT. This gives the protein CASSLTTPGQPQHF. V is TRBV12-3 or TRBV12-4 and J is TRBJ1-5; D unclear. The CDR3 covers 14 residues. Trimming took 2 bases from V and 7 from J, leaving 12 bases between them.

The chain combines TRBV6-5 with TRBJ2-5; D gene ambiguous. The germline V gene encodes CDR1 MNHEY and CDR2 SVGAGI. The germline V and J ends were trimmed by 6 bases and 11 bases, with 16 bases remaining between them. The CDR3 extends over 12 amino acids. DNA for the CDR3: TGTGCCAGCAGAGGAAATTACAATGAGCAGTACTTC. Its translation is CASRGNYNEQYF.

This clonotype came up many times. J is TRBJ1-5 and V is TRBV10-3, with D possibly TRBD1 on 6 matching bases. Trimming took off 4 bases at V and 4 bases at J, with 11 bases between the two ends. The CDR3 runs to 14 residues. Germline values: CDR1 ENHRY, CDR2 SYGVKD. CDR3: CAISGGAQNQPQHF. The CDR3 DNA follows: TGTGCCATCAGTGGGGGGGCCCAAAATCAGCCCCAGCATTTT.

The chain recombines TRBV2 with TRBJ2-1; D gene uncertain. Per germline, CDR1 SNHLY and CDR2 FYNNEI. CDR3 length: 13 residues. V lost 5 bases, J lost 3 bases, and 8 bases lay in between. Here the CDR3 reads CASSTDNYNEQFF. CDR3 coding DNA: TGTGCCAGCAGTACAGACAACTACAATGAGCAGTTCTTC.

This sequence joins TRBV7-3 and TRBJ2-1, with 9 nucleotides matching TRBD1. This CDR3 is built from 15 residues. The ends lost 5 bases at V and 2 bases at J; junction bases unmatched: 4. Germline loops: CDR1 SGHTA, CDR2 FQGTGA. CDR3 DNA sequence: TGTGCCAGCAGCCGGGACAGGGAGACCTACAATGAGCAGTTCTTC. Its protein product is CASSRDRETYNEQFF.

This clonotype has a handful of counts. The rearrangement links TRBV18 to TRBJ2-4, with 8 positions matching TRBD1. CDR1 and CDR2 from the germline V gene are KGHSH and LQKENI. The V gene end was trimmed by 5 bases and the J gene end by 6 bases; junction bases not matched to a gene: 6. The CDR3 extends over 14 amino acids. CDR3 amino acids: CASSTQGDPNIQYF. CDR3 sequence (DNA): TGTGCCAGCTCAACACAGGGGGACCCAAACATTCAGTACTTC.

This clonotype was seen a few times. The chain joins TRBV7-2 to TRBJ1-1, with 9 bases that match TRBD1. V lost 5 bases, J lost 3 bases, and 4 bases stayed unmatched. Germline loops: CDR1 SGHTA, CDR2 FQGNSA. This CDR3 region has 14 residues. CDR3 amino acids: CASSGWTGDTEAFF. CDR3 in DNA: TGTGCCAGCAGCGGGTGGACAGGGGACACTGAAGCTTTCTTT.

The sample holds a few counts of this clonotype. CDR3 loop: CASSYTYRIYEQYF. The CDR3 nucleotides read TGTGCCAGCAGTTACACCTACAGAATTTACGAGCAGTACTTC. This sequence joins TRBV6-5 and TRBJ2-7; no firm D call. The CDR3 is made up of 14 amino acids. The germline V gene encodes CDR1 MNHEY and CDR2 SVGAGI. Between the trimmed V and J ends, which lost 2 bases and 4 bases, there was a span of 12 bases.

This clonotype has more than one count but fewer than ten. The chain couples TRBV20-1 to TRBJ2-7, with 7 bases fitting TRBD1. CDR3 size: 19 residues. The junction had 17 bases not matched to a gene; V was cut back by 0 bases and J by 0 bases. Germline lookup yields CDR1 DFQATT and CDR2 SNEGSKA (reference sequence). CDR3 sequence: CSARDQWGGGQPSSYEQYF. CDR3 bases: TGCAGTGCTAGAGATCAGTGGGGTGGGGGACAGCCGAGCTCCTACGAGCAGTACTTC.

The chain links TRBV7-8 to TRBJ2-1; 14 nucleotides agree with TRBD2. Losses at the gene ends were 5 bases for V and 6 bases for J; bases not matched to a gene: 6. Looked up from germline, CDR1 is SGHVS and CDR2 is FQNEAQ. The CDR3 runs to 16 residues. The CDR3 region is CASSQGLAGVGNEQFF. CDR3 in DNA: TGTGCCAGCAGCCAGGGACTAGCGGGAGTAGGCAATGAGCAGTTCTTC.

V and J are TRBV5-1 and TRBJ2-3; TRBD1 matches at 8 bases. The CDR3 has 16 residues. Losses at the gene ends were 3 bases for V and 3 bases for J; bases not matched to a gene: 9. Germline loops: CDR1 SGHRS, CDR2 YFSETQ. CDR3 nucleotides: TGCGCCAGCAGCTCCCCCCAGGGGGCAGGTACAGATACGCAGTATTTT. Protein sequence: CASSSPQGAGTDTQYF.

This clonotype appeared many times. J is TRBJ1-2 and V is TRBV12-3 or TRBV12-4, with a possible D match to TRBD1 (5 bases). The CDR3 has 12 residues. V was cut by 11 bases and J by 8 bases, with 18 bases left in between. Here the CDR3 reads CASVGRRGGYTF. The CDR3 region has the DNA TGTGCCTCTGTGGGCAGGCGGGGGGGCTACACCTTC.